The table lists the clone carrying this TCR beta chain with many counts. Its antigen is unidentified. This entry belongs to a study of identical twins. General observations from the study: A lower insertion count was a feature of abundant cord blood beta clonotypes, with no such feature in memory repertoires.

The CDR3 has 12 amino acids. The junction had 10 bases not matched to a gene; V was cut back by 8 bases and J by 14 bases. The germline CDR1 and CDR2 sequences are SQVTM and ANQGSEA. TCRdb analysed the 5' RACE reads with MiXCR anew, one entry per CDR3 protein. The table lists around 960,000 distinct CDR3 sequences, approximately 13% of them singletons. The same data also went into a second study, on yellow fever vaccine responses in identical twins.

Sequenced material: PBMCs. V is TRBV29-1 and J is TRBJ2-1, with 12 bases matching TRBD2. The source of this sequence is a woman between 18 and 29 years old in good health. The CDR3: CSWTSGTSREFF. CDR3 coding DNA: TGCAGCTGGACTAGCGGGACCTCCCGGGAGTTCTTC.